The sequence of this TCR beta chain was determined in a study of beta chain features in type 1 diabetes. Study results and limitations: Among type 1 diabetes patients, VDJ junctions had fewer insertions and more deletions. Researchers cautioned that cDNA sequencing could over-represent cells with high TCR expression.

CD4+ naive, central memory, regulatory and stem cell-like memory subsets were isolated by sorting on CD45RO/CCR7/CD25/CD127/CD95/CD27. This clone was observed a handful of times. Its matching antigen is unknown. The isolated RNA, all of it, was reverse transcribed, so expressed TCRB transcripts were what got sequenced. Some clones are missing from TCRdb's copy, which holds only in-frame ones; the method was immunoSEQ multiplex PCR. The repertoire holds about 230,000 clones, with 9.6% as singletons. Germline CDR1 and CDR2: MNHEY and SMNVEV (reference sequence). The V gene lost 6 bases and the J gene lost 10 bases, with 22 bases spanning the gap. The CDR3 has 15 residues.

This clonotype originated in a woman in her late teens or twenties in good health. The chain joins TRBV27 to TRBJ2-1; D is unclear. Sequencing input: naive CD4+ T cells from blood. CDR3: CASSPASRGTKEQFF. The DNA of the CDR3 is TGTGCCAGCAGCCCTGCCTCCCGCGGCACCAAGGAGCAGTTCTTC.